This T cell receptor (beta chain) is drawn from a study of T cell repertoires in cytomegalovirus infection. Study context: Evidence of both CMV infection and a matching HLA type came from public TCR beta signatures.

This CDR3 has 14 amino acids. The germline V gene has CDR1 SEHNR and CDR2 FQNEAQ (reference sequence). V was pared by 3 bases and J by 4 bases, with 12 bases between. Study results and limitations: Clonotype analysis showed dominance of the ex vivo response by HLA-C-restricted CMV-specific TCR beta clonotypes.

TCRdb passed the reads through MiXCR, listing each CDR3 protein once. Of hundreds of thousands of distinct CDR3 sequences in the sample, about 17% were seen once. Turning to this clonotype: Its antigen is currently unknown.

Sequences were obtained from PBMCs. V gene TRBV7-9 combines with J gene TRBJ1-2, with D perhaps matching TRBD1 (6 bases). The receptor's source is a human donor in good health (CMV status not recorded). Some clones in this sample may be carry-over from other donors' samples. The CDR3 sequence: CASSFEAQGYGYTF. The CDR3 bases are TGTGCCAGCAGCTTCGAGGCACAGGGCTATGGCTACACCTTC.